One and the same sample provided the 10 T cell receptor beta chains below, sequenced in a study of cytomegalovirus exposure and HLA in healthy donors. Here immunoSEQ multiplex PCR was the method, and the copy in TCRdb shows in-frame clones only, minus some. This table has 90,000 or so clones, roughly 85% appearing once. Sequences were obtained from PBMCs. Every receptor here comes from a young man in good health and CMV-seropositive.

This chain uses TRBV28 with TRBJ1-1; D gene unclear. Germline-derived CDR1 and CDR2 are MDHEN and SYDVKM. The ends were cut back, 5 bases at V and 0 bases at J, with 7 bases in the middle. This CDR3 has 13 amino acids. The CDR3 DNA follows: TGTGCCAGCAGTAAGCCACTGAACACTGAAGCTTTCTTT. Its protein product is CASSKPLNTEAFF.

V gene TRBV9 combines with J gene TRBJ1-1; D is perhaps TRBD1 (5 bases). Looked up from germline, CDR1 is SGDLS and CDR2 is YYNGEE. V was shortened by 2 bases and J by 3 bases, with 17 bases between the two germline ends. This CDR3 is built from 16 residues. CDR3 amino acids: CASSVGKGLGHTEAFF. The CDR3 DNA reads as TGTGCCAGCAGCGTTGGGAAGGGGCTAGGACACACTGAAGCTTTCTTT.

V usage is TRBV9 and J usage is TRBJ2-5, with 10 bases that match TRBD2. This CDR3 is 14 amino acids long. CDR1 and CDR2 from the germline V gene are SGDLS and YYNGEE. V shed 3 bases and J 5 bases; nucleotides not matched to a gene: 4. The CDR3: CASSETSGWETQYF. In DNA form, the CDR3 reads TGTGCCAGCAGCGAGACTAGCGGGTGGGAGACCCAGTACTTC.

This chain joins TRBV19 and TRBJ1-5, with TRBD1 matching over 7 bases. V lost 5 bases and J lost 6; bases outside the gene matches: 10. Germline assignment: CDR1 LNHDA and CDR2 SQIVND (reference sequence). This CDR3 has 15 amino acids. CDR3 nucleotides: TGTGCCAGTAGTCCCTCTCGGGACAGTCGTCAGCCCCAGCATTTT. Encoded protein: CASSPSRDSRQPQHF.

The rearrangement uses TRBV6-1 and TRBJ2-3; D is uncertain. This CDR3 is built from 15 residues. Per the germline V gene, CDR1 is MNHNS and CDR2 is SASEGT. Between the trimmed V and J ends, which lost 3 bases and 1 base, there was a span of 11 bases. The CDR3 DNA reads TGTGCCAGCAGTGAGACTCGCGTCCGCACAGATACGCAGTATTTT. Translated: CASSETRVRTDTQYF.

The chain carries TRBV5-4 and TRBJ1-1; tentatively, D is TRBD1 (6 bases). The CDR3 sequence is 12 residues long. Germline lookup yields CDR1 SGHNT and CDR2 YYREEE (reference sequence). The germline V and J ends were trimmed by 4 bases and 7 bases, with 11 bases remaining between them. The CDR3 region has the DNA TGTGCCAGCAGCGGCACGGGACATGAAGCTTTCTTT. It specifies CASSGTGHEAFF.

The chain employs TRBV19 and TRBJ2-5, with 7 positions matching TRBD1. The CDR3 extends over 15 amino acids. From germline, CDR1 is LNHDA and CDR2 SQIVND (reference sequence). V lost 7 bases and J lost 1; bases outside the gene matches: 9. As DNA, the CDR3 is TGTGCCAGTACACGTACGACAGGGCTCCAAGAGACCCAGTACTTC. Its translation is CASTRTTGLQETQYF.

The gene calls are TRBV5-1 and TRBJ1-4; D gene unclear. Germline values: CDR1 SGHRS, CDR2 YFSETQ. The CDR3 spans 17 residues. Trimming cost V 0 bases and J 1 base, with 13 bases left between them. The CDR3 reads CASSLGEGSRTNEKLFF. Here the CDR3 DNA reads TGCGCCAGCAGCTTGGGGGAGGGAAGCAGAACTAATGAAAAACTGTTTTTT.

The chain uses TRBV21-1 and TRBJ2-3; the table's D call TRBD2 went unverified against the DNA. TRBV21-1 constitutes a pseudogene. The CDR3 is made up of 14 amino acids. This CDR3 reads CASSRGGYTDTQYF. The CDR3 DNA is TGTGCCAGCAGCAGAGGAGGGTACACAGATACGCAGTATTTT.

This chain uses TRBV11-2 with TRBJ2-7, with D uncertain. The CDR3 is 14 residues long. CDR1 and CDR2 from the germline V gene are SGHAT and FQNNGV. Trimming removed 0 bases from V and 6 bases from J, with 12 bases in between. In DNA form, the CDR3 reads TGTGCCAGCAGCTTAGATCCGACTGCGTCCGAGCAGTACGTC. Its translation: CASSLDPTASEQYV.